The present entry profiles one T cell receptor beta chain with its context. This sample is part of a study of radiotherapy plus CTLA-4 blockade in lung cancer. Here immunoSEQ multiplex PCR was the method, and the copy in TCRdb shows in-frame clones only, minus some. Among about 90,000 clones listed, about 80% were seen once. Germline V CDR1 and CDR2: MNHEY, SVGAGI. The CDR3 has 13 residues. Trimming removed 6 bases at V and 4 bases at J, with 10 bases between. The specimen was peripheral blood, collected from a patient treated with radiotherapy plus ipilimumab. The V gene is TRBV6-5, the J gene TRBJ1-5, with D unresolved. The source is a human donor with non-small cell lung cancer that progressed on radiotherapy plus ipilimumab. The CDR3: CASREQVNQPQHF. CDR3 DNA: TGTGCCAGCAGGGAGCAGGTAAATCAGCCCCAGCATTTT.